This is a list of T cell receptor beta chains from one sample in a study of immune characterization of retroperitoneal liposarcoma. TCRdb itself ran the PCR reads through MiXCR, one entry per CDR3 protein. The sample shows 9,500 to 13,000 distinct CDR3 sequences, 27% of them seen only once. The sample taken for sequencing was tumor tissue. Receptors were obtained from a male donor with retroperitoneal liposarcoma. The CDR3 runs from the conserved cysteine through the conserved F or W. The D gene is left open where the match is weak. Rows give clone size only sometimes, using once, few, many, or a class for an expanded clone.

.	TRBV10-1	few	TRBJ2-1	TGCGCCAGCAGTGAGATTCAGGCGGGGACCCAGTTCTTC	CASSEIQAGTQFF
TRBD1	TRBV27	many	TRBJ2-6	TGTGCCAGCAGTCCGGGACAGGGACTAATTACTGGGGCCAACGTCCTGACTTTC	CASSPGQGLITGANVLTF
.	TRBV27	many	TRBJ1-1	TGTGCCAGCAGTAGCTATCCACTCAACACTGAAGCTTTCTTT	CASSSYPLNTEAFF
.	TRBV12-3/TRBV12-4	.	TRBJ2-2	TGTGCCAGCAGTTTAGGTGGGAGCGGCACCGGGGAGCTGTTTTTT	CASSLGGSGTGELFF
TRBD2	TRBV5-3	few	TRBJ2-1	TGTGCCAGCAGCAATGGACTAGCGGGAAACAATGAGCAGTTCTTC	CASSNGLAGNNEQFF
TRBD2	TRBV7-2	medium-sized	TRBJ2-4	TGTGCCAGCAGCCCAGGCGGGAGCAGGGCCATTCAGTACTTC	CASSPGGSRAIQYF
TRBD1	TRBV12-3/TRBV12-4	.	TRBJ1-5	TGTGCCAGCAGTCTGACAGGGTCGGGTCAGCCCCAGCATTTT	CASSLTGSGQPQHF
.	TRBV6-1	few	TRBJ2-3	TGTGCCAGCACTGTGGACAGCACAGATACGCAGTATTTT	CASTVDSTDTQYF
.	TRBV7-2	few	TRBJ2-5	TGTGCCAGCAGCCTGGGGTCGGTTGAGACCCAGTACTTC	CASSLGSVETQYF
.	TRBV7-2	medium-sized	TRBJ2-5	TGTGCCAGCAGCTTAGGCCTCGAAACAGCGAAAGAGACCCAGTACTTC	CASSLGLETAKETQYF
TRBD1	TRBV6-1	many	TRBJ1-5	TGTGCCAGCAGGGGACAGGGAATCAATCAGCCCCAGCATTTT	CASRGQGINQPQHF
.	TRBV6-4	few	TRBJ2-5	TGTGCCAGCAGTTACAGGGTCACCCAGTACTTC	CASSYRVTQYF
TRBD2	TRBV24-1	many	TRBJ2-7	TGTGCCACGGGACTAGCGGGATATGAGCAGTACTTC	CATGLAGYEQYF
TRBD1	TRBV11-2	.	TRBJ2-1	TGTGCCAGCAGCTCGGGACAGGGGGCGTACAATGAGCAGTTCTTC	CASSSGQGAYNEQFF
TRBD2	TRBV6-1	few	TRBJ2-3	TGTGCCAGCAGCCCGGGGGGGGGTTTCACAGATACGCAGTATTTT	CASSPGGGFTDTQYF
.	TRBV7-6	many	TRBJ1-2	TGTGCCAGCAGCTTAGAGCAGGGGTTCTATGGCTACACCTTC	CASSLEQGFYGYTF
TRBD2	TRBV7-2	.	TRBJ2-5	TGTGCCAGCAGCTTAGGTAGCGGGGGAACCAATGAGCAGTACTTC	CASSLGSGGTNEQYF
.	TRBV6-1	.	TRBJ2-3	TGTGCCAGCGCCTACTTCGGGCAGGGGACAGATACGCAGTATTTT	CASAYFGQGTDTQYF
TRBD2	TRBV12-3/TRBV12-4	.	TRBJ2-1	TGTGCCAGCAGTCGGACTAGCGCGGACTACGAGCAGTTCTTC	CASSRTSADYEQFF
TRBD2	TRBV10-2	.	TRBJ2-3	TGCGCCAGCAGGACTAGCGGGAGTCAAGCAGATACGCAGTATTTT	CASRTSGSQADTQYF
TRBD2	TRBV6-1	medium-sized	TRBJ2-7	TGTGCCAGCAGTGCCGGGACTATTTACGAGCAGTACTTC	CASSAGTIYEQYF
TRBD1	TRBV10-3	.	TRBJ2-4	TGTGCCATCAGTGAGAGGACAGGGGGCTCGGGAAACATTCAGTACTTC	CAISERTGGSGNIQYF
.	TRBV6-1	.	TRBJ2-1	TGTGCCAGCAGTTCTCTGACAGTCCCAGAGGGTCTTAGCACAGATACGCAGTTCTTC	CASSSLTVPEGLSTDTQFF
.	TRBV7-6	.	TRBJ2-6	TGTGCCAGCAGCCCCTGGGACCTCGCCAACGTCCTGACTTTC	CASSPWDLANVLTF